What follows is one T cell receptor (beta chain) and its context. CDR1 is SEHNR and CDR2 is FQNEAQ in the germline V gene (reference sequence). There are 16 residues in the CDR3. V was clipped by 6 bases and J by 8 bases; unmatched bases: 12. The data were obtained in a study of blood T cell repertoires in COVID-19. Assay used: immunoSEQ multiplex PCR; TCRdb lists only in-frame clones, some missing. The sample has tens of thousands of clones; 81% are singletons. Patients from Seattle were sampled longitudinally, starting during active infection. Sequenced input: peripheral blood. This TCR was sampled from an elderly woman with COVID-19, enrolled during active disease. The gene calls are TRBV7-9 and TRBJ2-1; 11 positions match TRBD2. Here the CDR3 reads CASRPIAGGPVHEQFF. CDR3 nucleotide sequence: TGTGCCAGCAGACCGATAGCGGGAGGGCCCGTGCATGAGCAGTTCTTC.